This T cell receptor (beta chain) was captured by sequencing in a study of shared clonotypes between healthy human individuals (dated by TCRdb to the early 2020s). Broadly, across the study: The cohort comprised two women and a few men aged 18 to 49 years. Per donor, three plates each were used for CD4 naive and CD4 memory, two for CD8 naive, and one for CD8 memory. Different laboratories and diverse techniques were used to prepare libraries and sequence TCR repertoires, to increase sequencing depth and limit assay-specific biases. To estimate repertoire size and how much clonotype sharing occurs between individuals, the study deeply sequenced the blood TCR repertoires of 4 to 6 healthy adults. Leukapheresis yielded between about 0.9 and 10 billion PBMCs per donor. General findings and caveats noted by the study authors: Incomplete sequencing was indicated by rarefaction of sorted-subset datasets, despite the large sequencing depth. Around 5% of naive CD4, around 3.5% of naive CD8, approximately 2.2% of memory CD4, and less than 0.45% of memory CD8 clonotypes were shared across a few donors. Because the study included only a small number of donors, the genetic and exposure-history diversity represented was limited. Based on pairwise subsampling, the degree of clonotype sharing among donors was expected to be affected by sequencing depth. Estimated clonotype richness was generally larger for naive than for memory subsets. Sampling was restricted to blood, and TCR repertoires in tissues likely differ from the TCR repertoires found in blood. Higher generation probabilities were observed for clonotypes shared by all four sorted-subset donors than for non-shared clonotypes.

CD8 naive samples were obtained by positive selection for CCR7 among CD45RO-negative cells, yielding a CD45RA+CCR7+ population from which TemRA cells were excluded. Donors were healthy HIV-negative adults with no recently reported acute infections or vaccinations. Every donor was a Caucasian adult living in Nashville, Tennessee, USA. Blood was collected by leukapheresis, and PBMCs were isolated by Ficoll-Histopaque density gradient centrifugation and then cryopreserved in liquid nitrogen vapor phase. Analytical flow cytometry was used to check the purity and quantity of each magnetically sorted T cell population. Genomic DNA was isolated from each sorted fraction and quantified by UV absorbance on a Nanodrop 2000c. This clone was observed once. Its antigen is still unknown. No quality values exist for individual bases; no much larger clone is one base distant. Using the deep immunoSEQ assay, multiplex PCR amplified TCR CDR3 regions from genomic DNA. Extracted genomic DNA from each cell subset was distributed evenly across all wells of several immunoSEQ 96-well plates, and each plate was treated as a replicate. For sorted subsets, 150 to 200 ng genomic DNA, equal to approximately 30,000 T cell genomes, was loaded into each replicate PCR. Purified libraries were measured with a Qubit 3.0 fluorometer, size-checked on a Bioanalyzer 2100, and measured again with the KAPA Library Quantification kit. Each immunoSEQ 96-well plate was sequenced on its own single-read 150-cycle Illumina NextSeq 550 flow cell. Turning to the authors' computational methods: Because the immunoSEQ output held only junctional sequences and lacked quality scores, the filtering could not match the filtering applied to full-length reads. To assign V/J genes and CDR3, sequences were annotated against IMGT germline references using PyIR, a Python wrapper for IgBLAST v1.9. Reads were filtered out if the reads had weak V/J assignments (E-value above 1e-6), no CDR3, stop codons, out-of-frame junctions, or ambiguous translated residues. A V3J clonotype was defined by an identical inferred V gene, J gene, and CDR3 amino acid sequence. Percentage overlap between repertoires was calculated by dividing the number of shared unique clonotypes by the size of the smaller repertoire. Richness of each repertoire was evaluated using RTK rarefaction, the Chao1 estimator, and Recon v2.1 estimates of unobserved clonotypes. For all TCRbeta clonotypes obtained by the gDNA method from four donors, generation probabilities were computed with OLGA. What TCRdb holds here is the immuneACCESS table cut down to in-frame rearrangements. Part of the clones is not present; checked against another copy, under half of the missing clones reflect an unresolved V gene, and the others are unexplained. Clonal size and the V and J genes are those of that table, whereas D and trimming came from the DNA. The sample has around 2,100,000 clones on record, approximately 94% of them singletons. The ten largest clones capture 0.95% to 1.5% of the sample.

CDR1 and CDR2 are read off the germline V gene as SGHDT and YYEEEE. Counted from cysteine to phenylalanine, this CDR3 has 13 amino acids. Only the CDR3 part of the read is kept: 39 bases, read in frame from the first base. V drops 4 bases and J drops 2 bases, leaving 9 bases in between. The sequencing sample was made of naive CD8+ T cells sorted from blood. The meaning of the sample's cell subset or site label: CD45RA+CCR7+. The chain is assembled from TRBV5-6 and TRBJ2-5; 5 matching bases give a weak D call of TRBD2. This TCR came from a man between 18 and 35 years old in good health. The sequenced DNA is TGTGCCAGCAGCCCAACTAGTCAAGAGACCCAGTACTTC. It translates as CASSPTSQETQYF.